Listed below are T cell receptor beta chains from one sample, sequenced in a study of human T cells and chemical hapten exposure. TCRdb itself ran the RACE reads through MiXCR, one entry per CDR3 protein. The sample shows over 35,000 distinct CDR3 sequences, about 4% of them seen only once. Specimen: whole blood. These receptor sequences come from a human donor in good health. Some clones in this sample may be carry-over from other donors' samples. CDR3s include the opening cysteine and the closing phenylalanine or tryptophan. D genes are given only for firm matches. Expanded clones get a size class; other rows say once, few or many, or leave the size out.

len: 18
v_gene: TRBV4-1
d_gene: NA
abundance: many
j_gene: TRBJ2-2
CDR3nt: TGCGCCAGCAGCCAAGATTCCGGGCTCAGCTCGAACACCGGGGAGCTGTTTTTT
CDR3aa: CASSQDSGLSSNTGELFF

len: 14
v_gene: TRBV3-1
d_gene: NA
abundance: many
j_gene: TRBJ2-1
CDR3nt: TGTGCCAGCAGAAGGGCCCCGGCCTACAATGAGCAGTTCTTC
CDR3aa: CASRRAPAYNEQFF

len: 14
v_gene: TRBV3-1
d_gene: TRBD2
abundance: few
j_gene: TRBJ2-1
CDR3nt: TGTGCCAGTCGGGCAGCGGGAGACCACAATGAGCAGTTCTTC
CDR3aa: CASRAAGDHNEQFF

len: 16
v_gene: TRBV9
d_gene: TRBD1
abundance: NA
j_gene: TRBJ2-7
CDR3nt: TGTGCCAGCAGCGCCTCCGGGACAGGGGCCTACTACGAGCAGTACTTC
CDR3aa: CASSASGTGAYYEQYF

len: 13
v_gene: TRBV11-3
d_gene: TRBD1
abundance: many
j_gene: TRBJ1-1
CDR3nt: TGTGCCAGCAGCTTGGGGGACAGGGCTGAAGCTTTCTTT
CDR3aa: CASSLGDRAEAFF

len: 12
v_gene: TRBV12-3/TRBV12-4
d_gene: TRBD1
abundance: NA
j_gene: TRBJ1-1
CDR3nt: TGTGCCAGCAGTTTAGCGCTCGACAGGGTGGTCTTT
CDR3aa: CASSLALDRVVF

len: 17
v_gene: TRBV24-1
d_gene: NA
abundance: many
j_gene: TRBJ2-3
CDR3nt: TGTGCCACCAGTGATCCCGTAGGGGGGAGTGTCGCAGATACGCAGTATTTT
CDR3aa: CATSDPVGGSVADTQYF

len: 16
v_gene: TRBV5-6
d_gene: NA
abundance: many
j_gene: TRBJ1-2
CDR3nt: TGTGCCAGCAGCTTGGGAGAGGGAAGACTAAACTATGGCTACACCTTC
CDR3aa: CASSLGEGRLNYGYTF

len: 12
v_gene: TRBV29-1
d_gene: TRBD2
abundance: many
j_gene: TRBJ2-3
CDR3nt: TGCAGCTCCACTAGCGGCACAGATACGCAGTATTTT
CDR3aa: CSSTSGTDTQYF

len: 15
v_gene: TRBV7-3
d_gene: NA
abundance: few
j_gene: TRBJ2-2
CDR3nt: TGTGCCAGCAGCTTAGGCCCCGTTGACACCGGGGAGCTGTTTTTT
CDR3aa: CASSLGPVDTGELFF

len: 12
v_gene: TRBV6-6
d_gene: NA
abundance: many
j_gene: TRBJ1-5
CDR3nt: TGTGCCAGCAGTCCCGCTAATCAGCCCCAGCATTTT
CDR3aa: CASSPANQPQHF

len: 11
v_gene: TRBV29-1
d_gene: NA
abundance: many
j_gene: TRBJ2-7
CDR3nt: TGCAGCTTCAGAATAAATTACGAGCAGTACTTC
CDR3aa: CSFRINYEQYF

len: 17
v_gene: TRBV28
d_gene: NA
abundance: many
j_gene: TRBJ2-5
CDR3nt: TGTGCCAGCAGTTTATTCCTCCGTAGCGACCCCCAAGAGACCCAGTACTTC
CDR3aa: CASSLFLRSDPQETQYF

len: 14
v_gene: TRBV7-2
d_gene: TRBD1
abundance: many
j_gene: TRBJ1-1
CDR3nt: TGTGCCAGCAGGGGGACAGGGGGCGGCACTGAAGCTTTCTTT
CDR3aa: CASRGTGGGTEAFF

len: 14
v_gene: TRBV4-1
d_gene: TRBD2
abundance: NA
j_gene: TRBJ2-3
CDR3nt: TGCGCCAGCAGCCAGAGCGGGGTCCGGGATACGCAGTATTTT
CDR3aa: CASSQSGVRDTQYF

len: 17
v_gene: TRBV27
d_gene: NA
abundance: many
j_gene: TRBJ2-1
CDR3nt: TGTGCCAGCAGTCAACCCTTCGGCGAGAGCTCCTACAATGAGCAGTTCTTC
CDR3aa: CASSQPFGESSYNEQFF

len: 15
v_gene: TRBV7-2
d_gene: TRBD2
abundance: many
j_gene: TRBJ2-7
CDR3nt: TGTGCCAGCAGCTCCGGACTAGCATTTACCTACGAGCAGTACTTC
CDR3aa: CASSSGLAFTYEQYF

len: 17
v_gene: TRBV7-3
d_gene: NA
abundance: many
j_gene: TRBJ2-6
CDR3nt: TGTGCCAGCAGCTTAAGGGGCAGGGACTCTGGGGCCAACGTCCTGACTTTC
CDR3aa: CASSLRGRDSGANVLTF

len: 15
v_gene: TRBV5-4
d_gene: NA
abundance: few
j_gene: TRBJ1-3
CDR3nt: TGTGCCAGCAGCTGGGGGGGGACCTCTGGAAACACCATATATTTT
CDR3aa: CASSWGGTSGNTIYF

len: 17
v_gene: TRBV5-6
d_gene: TRBD1
abundance: few
j_gene: TRBJ1-1
CDR3nt: TGTGCCAGCAGCCGAGTCACAGGGGAATCGTGGAACACTGAAGCTTTCTTT
CDR3aa: CASSRVTGESWNTEAFF

len: 13
v_gene: TRBV7-9
d_gene: NA
abundance: many
j_gene: TRBJ2-3
CDR3nt: TGTGCCAGCAGCTTAGCGAACACAGATACGCAGTATTTT
CDR3aa: CASSLANTDTQYF

len: 13
v_gene: TRBV11-2
d_gene: NA
abundance: NA
j_gene: TRBJ2-6
CDR3nt: TGTACCAGCAGCTCGGGACAGGCCAACGTCCTGACTTTC
CDR3aa: CTSSSGQANVLTF

len: 17
v_gene: TRBV28
d_gene: NA
abundance: NA
j_gene: TRBJ1-6
CDR3nt: TGTGCCAGCAGTTCTTCCCTAGACCCCCTCCTCGGGTCACCCCTCCACTTT
CDR3aa: CASSSSLDPLLGSPLHF

len: 15
v_gene: TRBV6-1
d_gene: NA
abundance: many
j_gene: TRBJ2-3
CDR3nt: TGTGCCAGCAGTCCACCGGCTAGCAGGCAAGATACGCAGTATTTT
CDR3aa: CASSPPASRQDTQYF

len: 12
v_gene: TRBV20-1
d_gene: NA
abundance: many
j_gene: TRBJ2-1
CDR3nt: TGCAGTGCCACGGGACTTAACAATGAGCAGTTCTTC
CDR3aa: CSATGLNNEQFF

len: 14
v_gene: TRBV27
d_gene: TRBD1
abundance: many
j_gene: TRBJ1-1
CDR3nt: TGTGCCAGCAGTCCGATTCCAGGGGGCACTGAAGCTTTCTTT
CDR3aa: CASSPIPGGTEAFF

len: 16
v_gene: TRBV24-1
d_gene: TRBD2
abundance: many
j_gene: TRBJ2-7
CDR3nt: TGTGCCACCAGTGATCCCGGGGTAGCGGGAGGGGACGAGCAGTACTTC
CDR3aa: CATSDPGVAGGDEQYF

len: 11
v_gene: TRBV3-1
d_gene: NA
abundance: many
j_gene: TRBJ1-1
CDR3nt: TGTGCCAGCTCTCTGAACACTGAAGCTTTCTTT
CDR3aa: CASSLNTEAFF

len: 15
v_gene: TRBV13
d_gene: NA
abundance: many
j_gene: TRBJ2-7
CDR3nt: TGTGCCAGCAGCATCGGGCCGGGGAGGATCTACGAGCAGTACTTC
CDR3aa: CASSIGPGRIYEQYF

len: 14
v_gene: TRBV12-3/TRBV12-4
d_gene: TRBD2
abundance: many
j_gene: TRBJ2-3
CDR3nt: TGTGCCAGCACCGTACTAGCGGGGACAGATACGCAGTATTTT
CDR3aa: CASTVLAGTDTQYF

len: 13
v_gene: TRBV7-9
d_gene: NA
abundance: few
j_gene: TRBJ1-2
CDR3nt: TGTGCCAGCAGCTTAGCGGGAGGATATGGCTACACCTTC
CDR3aa: CASSLAGGYGYTF

len: 13
v_gene: TRBV12-3/TRBV12-4
d_gene: NA
abundance: many
j_gene: TRBJ2-7
CDR3nt: TGTGCCAGCAGTTTTGAAGGGTCCTACGAGCAGTACTTC
CDR3aa: CASSFEGSYEQYF

len: 13
v_gene: TRBV28
d_gene: TRBD1
abundance: many
j_gene: TRBJ1-2
CDR3nt: TGTGCCAGCAGTGCCGGGACAGCCTATGGCTACACCTTC
CDR3aa: CASSAGTAYGYTF